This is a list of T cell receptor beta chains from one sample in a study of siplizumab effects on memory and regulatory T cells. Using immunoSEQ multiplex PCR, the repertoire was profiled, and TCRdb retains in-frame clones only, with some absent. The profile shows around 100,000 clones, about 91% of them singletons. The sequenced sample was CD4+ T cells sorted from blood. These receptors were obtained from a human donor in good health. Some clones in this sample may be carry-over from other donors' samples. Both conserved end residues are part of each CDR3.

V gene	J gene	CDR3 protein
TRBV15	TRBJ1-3	CATSRVGRDLGNTIYF
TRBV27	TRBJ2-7	CASSYSVGGTYEQYF
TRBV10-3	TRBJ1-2	CAITLDRTNGYTF
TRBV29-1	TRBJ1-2	CSGGSIEDGYTF
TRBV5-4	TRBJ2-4	CASSSRTSGSVHIQYF
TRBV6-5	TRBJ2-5	CASSLGETQYF
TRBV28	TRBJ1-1	CVSSLRGQGGTEAFF
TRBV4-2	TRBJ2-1	CASSHVETGTLYNEQFF
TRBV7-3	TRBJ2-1	CASSVLAGPYNEQFF
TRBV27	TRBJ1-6	CASRPRTGFNSPLHF
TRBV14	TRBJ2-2	CASSRSLAPTGELFF
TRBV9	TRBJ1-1	CASSVGPGGNTEAFF
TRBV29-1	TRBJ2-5	CSVTSGSETQYF
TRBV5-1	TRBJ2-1	CASSLMAREGEQFF
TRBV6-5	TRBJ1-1	CASSSFSEAFF
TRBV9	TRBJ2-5	CASSLTTGLAGGSQETQYF
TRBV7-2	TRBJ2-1	CASSLGSSSYNEQFF
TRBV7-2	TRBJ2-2	CASSLVLTGELFF
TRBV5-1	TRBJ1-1	CASSLGGTAGGTEAFF
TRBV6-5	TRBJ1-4	CASSSRDRRTEKLFF
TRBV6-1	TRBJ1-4	CASSEFRGTNEKLFF
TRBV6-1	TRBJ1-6	CASNRGWDSPLHF
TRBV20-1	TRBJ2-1	CSASDRFEQFF
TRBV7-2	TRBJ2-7	CASSSLTSGEQYF
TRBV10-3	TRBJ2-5	CATLAGVGGETQYF
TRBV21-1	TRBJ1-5	CASSKGPGGTLGDQPQHF
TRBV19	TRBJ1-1	CASTQDREGPEAFF
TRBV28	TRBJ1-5	CASSFAGARGSNQPQHF
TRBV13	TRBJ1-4	CASSLQGVYEKLFF
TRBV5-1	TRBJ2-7	CASSSGLAGLPYEQYF
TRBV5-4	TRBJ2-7	CASRFPGTYEQYF
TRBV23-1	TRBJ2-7	CASSQSCGGTGGERTAEQYF
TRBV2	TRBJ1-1	CASSGQGSTEAFF
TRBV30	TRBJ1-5	CAWSDRVGNQPQHF
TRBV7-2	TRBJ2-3	CASSRGGGKGTDTQYF
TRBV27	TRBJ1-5	CASSPAPVSGGNQPQHF
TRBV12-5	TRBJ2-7	CASGPGQGAYEQYF
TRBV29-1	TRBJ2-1	CSVEPRTLLAKYNEQFF
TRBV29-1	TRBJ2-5	CSVGVDTQYF
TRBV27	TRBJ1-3	CASSGKRGAGNTIYF
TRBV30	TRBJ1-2	CAWERQGPYGYTF
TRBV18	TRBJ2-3	CASSLLPGQGQDTQYF
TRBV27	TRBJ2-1	CASSLQRLNTQFF
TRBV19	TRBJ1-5	CASTSSGTPWGQPQHF
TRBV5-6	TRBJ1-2	CASSFRTAFLYGYTF
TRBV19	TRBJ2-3	CASTPLGRLRDTQYF
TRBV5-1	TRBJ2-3	CASSPGTQGDTQYF
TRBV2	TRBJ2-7	CASNRGNYEQYF
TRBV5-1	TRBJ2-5	CASSRGRDQETQYF
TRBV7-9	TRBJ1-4	CASSINTEKLFF
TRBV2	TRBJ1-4	CASRDDTTKLFF
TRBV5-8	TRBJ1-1	CASSSGWGLSHTEAFF
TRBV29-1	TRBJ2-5	CSVSGYQETQYF
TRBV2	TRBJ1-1	CASSEKPNTEAFF
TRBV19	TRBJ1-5	CASSIGRGPQHF
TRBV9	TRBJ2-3	CASNRDRSTDTQYF